These T cell receptor beta chains were read from a single sample in a study of T-cell memory formation after mild COVID-19. TCRdb analysed the 5' RACE reads with MiXCR anew, one entry per CDR3 protein. The table records about 560,000 distinct CDR3 sequences, roughly 18% of them present only once. Source material: PBMCs or a T cell subset sorted from them (not recorded which). The receptors derive from an adult woman who had mild COVID-19 (a few samples of this study predate the infection). Cell type and time point are not known. Both conserved end residues are part of each CDR3.

v_gene	j_gene	len	CDR3aa
TRBV5-1	TRBJ2-3	16	CASSVMERVRGDTQYF
TRBV7-8	TRBJ2-4	17	CASSLALPGLAKNIQYF
TRBV19	TRBJ1-1	12	CASRRGNTEAFF
TRBV20-1	TRBJ1-6	15	CSARDLVTANSPLHF
TRBV7-2	TRBJ2-3	16	CASSYSAGQGTDTQYF
TRBV2	TRBJ2-5	14	CASSERLFQETQYF
TRBV25-1	TRBJ2-1	16	CASREMTTHSYNEQFF
TRBV24-1	TRBJ2-1	17	CATSLASGTSSFNEQFF
TRBV18	TRBJ2-1	17	CASSPRLAGLSGNEQFF
TRBV18	TRBJ2-5	18	CASSVLGQSLLYQETQYF
TRBV15	TRBJ1-1	13	CATSRDVNTEAFF
TRBV7-8	TRBJ2-7	13	CASSSAGVGEQYF
TRBV7-8	TRBJ2-7	17	CASSLEGGGVLAYEQYF
TRBV7-9	TRBJ2-6	19	CASSDKRAGYRSGANVLTF
TRBV9	TRBJ2-5	15	CASSSPGGNQETQYF
TRBV20-1	TRBJ2-1	14	CSARDRPSYNEQFF
TRBV12-3/TRBV12-4	TRBJ2-2	15	CASSLTSGRGGELFF
TRBV7-9	TRBJ2-7	15	CASSSQGASLYEQYF
TRBV7-2	TRBJ1-3	15	CASSTGRISGNTIYF
TRBV5-4	TRBJ2-3	17	CASSRTLAVKGTDTQYF
TRBV20-1	TRBJ2-7	13	CSAQGREFHEQYF
TRBV7-9	TRBJ1-2	13	CASSVRDYYGYTF
TRBV4-1	TRBJ2-2	13	CASSPNDTGELFF
TRBV29-1	TRBJ2-1	14	CSVSGLAGGNEQFF
TRBV6-6	TRBJ2-2	14	CASSRDFGPGELFF
TRBV11-2	TRBJ2-7	17	CASSLMAGAGSSYEQYF
TRBV24-1	TRBJ2-3	11	CASGVTDTQYF
TRBV29-1	TRBJ2-3	14	CSVGSTGLTDTQYF
TRBV12-3/TRBV12-4	TRBJ1-5	15	CASSLAPLGHQPQHF
TRBV20-1	TRBJ1-2	12	CSPQGGNYGYTF
TRBV5-4	TRBJ1-1	15	CASSFTGDWNTEAFF